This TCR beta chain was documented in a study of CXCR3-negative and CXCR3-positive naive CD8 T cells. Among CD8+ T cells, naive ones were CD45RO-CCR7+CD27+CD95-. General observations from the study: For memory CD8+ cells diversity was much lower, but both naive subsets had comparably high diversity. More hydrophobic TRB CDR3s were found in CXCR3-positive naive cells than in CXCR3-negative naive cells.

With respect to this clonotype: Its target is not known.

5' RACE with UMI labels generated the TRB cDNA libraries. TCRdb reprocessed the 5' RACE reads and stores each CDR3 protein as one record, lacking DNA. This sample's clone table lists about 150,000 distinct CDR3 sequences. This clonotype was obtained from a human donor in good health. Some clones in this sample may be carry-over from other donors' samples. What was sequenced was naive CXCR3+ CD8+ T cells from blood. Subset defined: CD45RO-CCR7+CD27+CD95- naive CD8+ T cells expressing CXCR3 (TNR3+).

This CDR3 is CASSSPRRGLNYGYTF. This rearrangement joins TRBV28 to TRBJ1-2. The CDR3 runs 16 residues. Germline values: CDR1 MDHEN, CDR2 SYDVKM.